This TCR beta chain was sequenced in a study of blood T cell repertoires in COVID-19. The repertoire was sequenced with immunoSEQ multiplex PCR; TCRdb's copy has only in-frame clones and lacks some. The sample records around 150,000 clones, roughly 82% being singletons. CDR3 size: 14 residues. CDR1 MDHEN and CDR2 SYDVKM come from the germline V gene. The V gene end was trimmed by 2 bases and the J gene end by 9 bases; junction bases not matched to a gene: 4. This TCR was sampled from a man between 70 and 80 years old with acute or convalescent COVID-19. J is TRBJ1-2 and V is TRBV28; 12 bases agree with TRBD1. Sequencing was carried out using peripheral blood. The CDR3 nucleotides read TGTGCCAGCAGTTTAGTAGGGACAGGGGGCCGCTACACCTTC. Residues: CASSLVGTGGRYTF.